Shown below are 14 T cell receptor beta chains from a single sample sequenced in a study of T cell clusters in autoimmune cytopenias. TRB was amplified by touch-down multiplex PCR, primer pools A and B combined. TCRdb reprocessed the multiplex PCR reads and stores each CDR3 protein as one record, lacking DNA. Here the sample table reports 10,000 to 11,000 distinct CDR3 sequences. TRB was amplified from roughly 270 ng of peripheral blood genomic DNA per sample. The same sample was also used in a study of T cell repertoires in aging, cancer and after chemotherapy.

Sequences were obtained from peripheral blood. The source is a human donor in good health.

This chain links TRBV6-5 with TRBJ1-5; the D gene TCRdb calls, TRBD1, cannot be checked with no DNA. Germline CDR1 and CDR2: MNHEY and SVGAGI. This CDR3 is 15 amino acids long. CDR3 sequence: CASSTGLHSNQPQHF.

This chain connects TRBV13 to TRBJ2-3; the TRBD2 assignment by TCRdb is unverifiable without DNA. CDR1 and CDR2 (germline): PRHDT, FYEKMQ (reference sequence). The CDR3 sequence is 15 residues long. The CDR3 loop is CASSPLAESTDTQYF.

The V and J genes are TRBV6-4 and TRBJ2-3; the TRBD2 assignment by TCRdb is unverifiable without DNA. The CDR3 totals 15 residues. CDR1 is MRHNA, CDR2 SNTAGT, per germline. Here the CDR3 reads CASSSGASAADTQYF.

The chain joins TRBV27 to TRBJ1-4; the TCRdb D gene call, TRBD1, has no DNA to confirm it. CDR1 and CDR2 from the germline V gene are MNHEY and SMNVEV (reference sequence). The CDR3 extends over 15 amino acids. The CDR3 reads CASSTLQGRLEKLFF.

V is TRBV7-9 and J is TRBJ1-1; TCRdb gives TRBD1 as the D gene, but with no DNA this cannot be confirmed. The CDR3 totals 13 residues. Germline CDR1 SEHNR, CDR2 FQNEAQ (reference sequence). The CDR3 loop reads CASSSLTGTEAFF.

The rearrangement uses TRBV19 and TRBJ2-3. Germline CDR1 and CDR2: LNHDA and SQIVND (reference sequence). The CDR3 covers 12 residues. CDR3 sequence reads: CASSLNTDTQYF.

The chain joins TRBV7-6 to TRBJ2-2; the D call of TRBD1 rests on TCRdb alone, since no DNA is present to check it. The CDR3 runs 14 residues. Germline values: CDR1 SGHVS, CDR2 FNYEAQ. CDR3 residues: CASSITTGTGELFF.

The J gene is TRBJ1-2, the V gene TRBV27; as DNA is missing, the TRBD1 call by TCRdb cannot be tested. Germline CDR1 reads MNHEY; CDR2 reads SMNVEV (reference sequence). This CDR3 contains 13 residues. CDR3 sequence reads: CASSLGQGTGYTF.

The chain employs TRBV19 and TRBJ2-7; TCRdb lists TRBD2, though no DNA is available to test this call. This CDR3 has 16 residues. The germline CDR1 and CDR2 sequences are LNHDA and SQIVND (reference sequence). The CDR3 loop reads CASSIMSGGPYYEQYF.

The chain joins TRBV30 to TRBJ1-1; TCRdb picks TRBD1, but there is no DNA to check that call. CDR3 size: 15 residues. CDR1 GTSNPN and CDR2 SVGIG come from the germline V gene (reference sequence). The CDR3: CAWSQWGGANTEAFF.

The chain couples TRBV6-1 to TRBJ2-5; TCRdb's D gene call, TRBD1, goes unchecked for lack of DNA. The CDR3 totals 16 residues. Germline CDR1 and CDR2: MNHNS and SASEGT. CDR3 protein: CASSEWAGQVRGTQYF.

This chain uses TRBV7-9 with TRBJ1-2; TCRdb lists TRBD1, though no DNA is available to test this call. Germline lookup yields CDR1 SEHNR and CDR2 FQNEAQ (reference sequence). This CDR3 has 14 amino acids. CDR3 loop: CASSSGQGRDGYTF.

The chain couples TRBV11-2 to TRBJ1-4; TCRdb's assignment of TRBD1 cannot be checked, as there is no DNA. CDR1 and CDR2 from the germline V gene are SGHAT and FQNNGV. This CDR3 spans 16 amino acids. The CDR3 loop is CASSQRGLGFDEKLFF.

This clonotype is classed as medium-sized by frequency. The rearrangement joins TRBV19 to TRBJ2-1; with no DNA, the TCRdb D assignment of TRBD2 cannot be verified. The CDR3 has 14 amino acids. CDR1 and CDR2 from the germline V gene are LNHDA and SQIVND (reference sequence). The CDR3 protein is CASSRASRGNEQFF.